The 20 T cell receptor beta chains below were found in one sample sequenced in a study of cytomegalovirus exposure and HLA in healthy donors (dated by TCRdb to about 2017). The receptor library was made with the immunoSEQ multiplex PCR assay. For the multiplex PCR, a mixture combining 60 forward primers for TCR Vbeta segments and 13 reverse primers for TCR Jbeta segments was used. In its TCRdb copy, this immuneACCESS table keeps in-frame sequences only and misses some clones. Where compared with another copy, unresolved V genes explain less than half of these, and the others have no known cause. This sample has some 51,000 clones in its table, and roughly 77% of those were observed once. Clones ranked in the top ten supply around 2.4% of the sample. The sequenced sample consisted of PBMCs. The origin of the receptors is a female donor in good health and CMV-seronegative.

This sequence joins TRBV7-3 and TRBJ2-7, with 8 bases aligning to TRBD1. The CDR3 loop spans 15 amino acids. V gave up 9 bases and J gave up 4 bases; unmatched junction bases: 14. CDR1 and CDR2 (germline): SGHTA, FQGTGA. CDR3 sequence (DNA): TGTGCCAGAAAGCCTTGGTGGGACAGGATTTACGAGCAGTACTTC. Translating it yields CARKPWWDRIYEQYF.

The CDR3 region is CASSHSGTSGATDTQYF. As DNA, the CDR3 is TGTGCCAGCAGCCACTCCGGGACTAGCGGGGCCACAGATACGCAGTATTTT. V is TRBV4-2 and J is TRBJ2-3, with 13 bases lining up with TRBD2. In germline, CDR1 is LGHNA, CDR2 YNFKEQ. The CDR3 is made up of 17 amino acids. The V and J ends lost 3 bases and 2 bases, in that order; junction bases with no gene match: 5.

This clone occurred once. CDR3 sequence reads: CASSRAVGQGYEQYF. CDR3 coding DNA: TGCGCCAGCAGCCGCGCCGTGGGACAGGGCTACGAGCAGTACTTC. This chain uses TRBV5-1 with TRBJ2-7, with 9 bases lining up with TRBD1. This CDR3 spans 15 amino acids. CDR1 and CDR2 (germline): SGHRS, YFSETQ. The V gene end was trimmed by 4 bases and the J gene end by 3 bases; junction bases not matched to a gene: 8.

The chain recombines TRBV15 with TRBJ1-4; D perhaps matches TRBD1 (5 bases). Germline V gives CDR1 LNHNV, CDR2 YYDKDF (reference sequence). This CDR3 contains 13 residues. The V end lost 3 bases, the J end lost 6 bases, and 8 bases lay between the germline ends. The CDR3 reads CATSRARDEKLFF. In DNA form, the CDR3 reads TGTGCCACCAGCAGGGCCAGGGATGAAAAACTGTTTTTT.

The chain joins TRBV11-2 to TRBJ1-5; 8 bases align to TRBD1. Germline CDR1 is SGHAT and CDR2 is FQNNGV. CDR3 length: 13 amino acids. The J segment lost 7 bases and the V segment lost 5 bases, leaving 4 bases of the junction unmatched. This CDR3 is CASSADREQPQHF. As DNA, the CDR3 is TGTGCCAGCAGCGCGGACAGGGAACAGCCCCAGCATTTT.

The chain employs TRBV10-3 and TRBJ2-3; D is perhaps TRBD1 (5 bases). Trimming removed 8 bases from V and 0 bases from J, with 9 bases in between. This CDR3 comprises 13 residues. CDR1 and CDR2 from the germline V gene are ENHRY and SYGVKD. The CDR3 reads CAIQGRSTDTQYF. DNA of the CDR3: TGTGCCATCCAGGGCCGAAGCACAGATACGCAGTATTTT.

The V and J genes are TRBV15 and TRBJ1-3; the match to TRBD1 covers 8 bases. The germline V gene encodes CDR1 LNHNV and CDR2 YYDKDF (reference sequence). With V trimmed by 1 base and J by 7 bases, 9 bases remained unmatched. CDR3 size: 16 residues. In DNA, the CDR3 is TGTGCCACCAGCAGAGGCTTACAGGGGGGATTGAACACCATATATTTT. Encoded protein: CATSRGLQGGLNTIYF.

The chain is built from TRBV2 and TRBJ2-3; TRBD2 agrees at 9 bases. Per the germline V gene, CDR1 is SNHLY and CDR2 is FYNNEI. V shed 6 bases, J shed 8 bases, and the junction held 9 bases outside the gene matches. The CDR3 is 14 residues long. CDR3 sequence reads: CASSYIAGDGTQYF. The CDR3 bases are TGTGCCAGCAGCTACATAGCGGGAGATGGTACGCAGTATTTT.

The sample holds a few counts of this clone. The gene calls are TRBV7-2 and TRBJ2-7; a possible D gene is TRBD2 (6 bases). Germline values: CDR1 SGHTA, CDR2 FQGNSA. Trimming stripped 1 base from V and 2 bases from J, with 9 bases between. The CDR3 has 14 residues. The CDR3 is CASSLGRTTYEQYF. The DNA for the CDR3 is TGTGCCAGCAGCTTAGGGCGGACTACCTACGAGCAGTACTTC. The full variable domain, its missing parts supplied by reference TRBV7-2 and TRBJ2-7, is GAGVSQSPSNKVTEKGKDVELRCDPISGHTALYWYRQSLGQGLEFLIYFQGNSAPDKSGLPSDRFSAERTGGSVSTLTIQRTQQEDSAVYLCASSLGRTTYEQYFGPGTRLTVT.

The table lists this clone with a few counts. V gene TRBV4-3 combines with J gene TRBJ2-7; 8 bases line up with TRBD1. Losses at the gene ends were 0 bases for V and 3 bases for J; bases not matched to a gene: 13. Germline V gives CDR1 LGHNA, CDR2 YSLEER. The CDR3 length is 18 residues. The CDR3 sequence: CASSQDDIQGAINYEQYF. Written as DNA, the CDR3 is TGCGCCAGCAGCCAAGATGATATCCAGGGGGCAATTAACTACGAGCAGTACTTC.

The chain recombines TRBV7-8 with TRBJ2-7; 13 bases match TRBD2. Germline assignment: CDR1 SGHVS and CDR2 FQNEAQ. The V and J ends lost 2 bases and 7 bases, in that order; junction bases with no gene match: 20. This CDR3 has 20 amino acids. The DNA for the CDR3 is TGTGCCAGCAGCTTAAGGGGTGTGATGACTAGCGGGGGGCCCGGGTTTGAGCAGTACTTC. Translating gives CASSLRGVMTSGGPGFEQYF.

This clone was counted between two and nine times. The rearrangement uses TRBV4-2 and TRBJ1-4, with D perhaps TRBD1 (5 bases). This CDR3 contains 15 residues. Germline CDR1 reads LGHNA; CDR2 reads YNFKEQ. Trimming left V 1 base short and J 6 bases short, with 12 bases between. DNA for the CDR3: TGTGCCAGCAGCCAAGGTGCCAGGGCGGATGAAAAACTGTTTTTT. This translates into CASSQGARADEKLFF.

The rearrangement joins TRBV28 to TRBJ1-1; D unresolved. The CDR3 has 11 residues. V was clipped by 5 bases and J by 6 bases, with 7 bases between them. Germline loops: CDR1 MDHEN, CDR2 SYDVKM. CDR3 in amino acids: CASSTPAEAFF. CDR3 sequence (DNA): TGTGCCAGCAGTACCCCAGCTGAAGCTTTCTTT.

J is TRBJ2-3 and V is TRBV7-2; 7 nucleotides match TRBD2. The germline V gene encodes CDR1 SGHTA and CDR2 FQGNSA. With 7 bases clipped from V and 4 bases from J, the junction kept 11 bases outside the gene matches. The CDR3 extends over 15 amino acids. The CDR3 coding sequence is TGTGCCAGCAAACCCCAACTTGGGGGGGCAGATACGCAGTATTTT. Encoded protein: CASKPQLGGADTQYF.

The CDR3 DNA is TGTGCCAGTATTCCCGGGTCTTCAGGGGCCAACGTCCTGACTTTC. This sequence encodes CASIPGSSGANVLTF. This sequence joins TRBV19 and TRBJ2-6; D remains ambiguous. The CDR3 sequence is 15 residues long. The V and J ends lost 7 bases and 4 bases respectively, with 14 bases between them. CDR1 and CDR2 (germline): LNHDA, SQIVND (reference sequence).

V usage is TRBV7-9 and J usage is TRBJ1-2, with D unclear. The V gene's germline CDR1 is SEHNR and CDR2 FQNEAQ (reference sequence). V gave up 10 bases and J gave up 8 bases, with 23 bases separating them. The CDR3 has 14 amino acids. CDR3 amino acids: CATALGGSAVGYTF. CDR3 sequence (DNA): TGTGCCACCGCCCTTGGAGGGTCGGCGGTCGGCTACACCTTC.

The chain carries TRBV5-4 and TRBJ2-7; possibly TRBD1 for D (5 bases). In germline, CDR1 is SGHNT, CDR2 YYREEE (reference sequence). There are 17 residues in the CDR3. Deletions cut 2 bases from V and 7 bases from J, with 25 bases between. The CDR3 is CASSLSLLGTASGEQYF. Written as DNA, the CDR3 is TGTGCCAGCAGCTTATCCCTTCTGGGCACTGCCTCAGGGGAGCAGTACTTC. The whole variable domain, filled in from reference TRBV5-4 and TRBJ2-7, reads ETGVTQSPTHLIKTRGQQVTLRCSSQSGHNTVSWYQQALGQGPQFIFQYYREEENGRGNFPPRFSGLQFPNYSSELNVNALELDDSALYLCASSLSLLGTASGEQYFGPGTRLTVT.

The chain is built from TRBV29-1 and TRBJ2-1; 13 bases are a match to TRBD2. This CDR3 has 14 residues. V dropped 7 bases and J dropped 5; count of bases not matched to a gene: 5. Germline CDR1 reads SQVTM; CDR2 reads ANQGSEA. Here the CDR3 reads CSARGTSGDNEQFF. The CDR3, as DNA: TGCAGCGCAAGAGGGACTAGCGGGGACAATGAGCAGTTCTTC.

This sequence joins TRBV7-9 and TRBJ2-1, with 7 bases fitting TRBD1. This CDR3 region has 14 residues. Germline CDR1 and CDR2: SEHNR and FQNEAQ (reference sequence). J lost 0 bases, V lost 9 bases, and 5 bases had no gene match. The CDR3 reads CASGTDRSYNEQFF. The CDR3 DNA reads as TGTGCCAGTGGGACAGACCGCTCCTACAATGAGCAGTTCTTC.

The rearrangement links TRBV5-1 to TRBJ2-3; 8 positions match TRBD2. After removal of 3 bases from V and 0 bases from J, the junction contained 6 bases not matched to a gene. The CDR3 spans 16 residues. CDR1 and CDR2 (germline): SGHRS, YFSETQ. CDR3 loop: CASSSAGLASTDTQYF. In DNA form, the CDR3 reads TGCGCCAGCAGCTCCGCCGGACTAGCTAGCACAGATACGCAGTATTTT.